This T cell receptor (beta chain) was retrieved from a study of blood T cell repertoires in COVID-19. The CDR3 runs 15 residues. Per the germline V gene, CDR1 is SEHNR and CDR2 is FQNEAQ (reference sequence). The V and J ends lost 4 bases and 4 bases respectively, with 16 bases between them. In the original workflow: By means of reference gene primer amplification, nucleated cell counts were estimated. Clones were read by immunoSEQ multiplex PCR, and TCRdb kept only the in-frame ones, dropping some. V and J calls and clone size are those listed in that table; D and trimming were worked out from the DNA. In the table there are 220,000 or so clones, 65% to 85% of which are singletons.

V usage is TRBV7-9 and J usage is TRBJ1-1; D gene unclear. Sequencing was performed on PBMCs or T cells enriched from blood (not recorded which). This TCR was recovered from a middle-aged woman who had recovered from COVID-19. The chain's CDR3 is CASSSPGEGLTEAFF. The CDR3 DNA reads as TGTGCCAGCAGCTCACCTGGGGAGGGCCTCACTGAAGCTTTCTTT.